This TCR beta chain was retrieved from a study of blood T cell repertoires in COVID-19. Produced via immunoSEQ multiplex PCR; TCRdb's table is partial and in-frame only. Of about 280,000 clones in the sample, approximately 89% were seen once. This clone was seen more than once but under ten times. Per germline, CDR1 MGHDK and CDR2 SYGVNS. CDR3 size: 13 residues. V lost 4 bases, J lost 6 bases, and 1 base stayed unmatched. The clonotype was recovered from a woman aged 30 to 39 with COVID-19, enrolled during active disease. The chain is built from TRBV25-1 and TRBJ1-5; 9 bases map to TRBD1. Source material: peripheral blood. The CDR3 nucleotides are TGTGCCAGCAGTGTGGGACAGGGTCAGCCCCAGCATTTT. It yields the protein CASSVGQGQPQHF.